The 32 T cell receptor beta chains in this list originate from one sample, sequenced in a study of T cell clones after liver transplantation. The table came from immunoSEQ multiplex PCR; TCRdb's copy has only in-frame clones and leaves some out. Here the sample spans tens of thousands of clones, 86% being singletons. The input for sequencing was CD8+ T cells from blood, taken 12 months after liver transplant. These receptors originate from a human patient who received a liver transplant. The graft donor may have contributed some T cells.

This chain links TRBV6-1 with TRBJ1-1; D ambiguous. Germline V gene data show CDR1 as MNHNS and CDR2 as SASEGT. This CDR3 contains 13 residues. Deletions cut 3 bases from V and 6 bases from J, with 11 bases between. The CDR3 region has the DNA TGTGCCAGCAGTGACTTTTCGGGCCCTGAAGCTTTCTTT. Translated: CASSDFSGPEAFF.

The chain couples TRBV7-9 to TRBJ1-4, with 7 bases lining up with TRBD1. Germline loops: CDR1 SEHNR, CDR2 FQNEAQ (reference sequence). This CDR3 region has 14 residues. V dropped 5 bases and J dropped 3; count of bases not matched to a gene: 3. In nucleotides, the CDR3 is TGTGCCAGCAGCGCCCAGGGGGCTAATGAAAAACTGTTTTTT. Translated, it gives CASSAQGANEKLFF.

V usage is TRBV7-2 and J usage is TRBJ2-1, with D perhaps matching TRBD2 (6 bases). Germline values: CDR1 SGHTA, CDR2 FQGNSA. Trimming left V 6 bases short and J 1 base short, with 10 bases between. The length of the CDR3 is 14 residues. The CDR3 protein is CASSSSGSYNEQFF. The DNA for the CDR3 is TGTGCCAGCAGTTCCAGCGGGTCCTACAATGAGCAGTTCTTC. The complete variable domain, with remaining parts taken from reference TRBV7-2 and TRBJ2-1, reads GAGVSQSPSNKVTEKGKDVELRCDPISGHTALYWYRQSLGQGLEFLIYFQGNSAPDKSGLPSDRFSAERTGGSVSTLTIQRTQQEDSAVYLCASSSSGSYNEQFFGPGTRLTVL.

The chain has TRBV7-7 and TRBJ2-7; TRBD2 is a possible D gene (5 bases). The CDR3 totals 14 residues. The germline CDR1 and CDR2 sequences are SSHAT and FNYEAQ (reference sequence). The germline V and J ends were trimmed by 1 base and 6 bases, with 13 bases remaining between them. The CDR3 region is CASSLVASPSEQYF. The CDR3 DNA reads TGTGCCAGCAGCTTAGTAGCGTCTCCCTCCGAGCAGTACTTC. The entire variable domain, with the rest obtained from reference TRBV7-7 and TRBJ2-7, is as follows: GAGVSQSPRYKVTKRGQDVTLRCDPISSHATLYWYQQALGQGPEFLTYFNYEAQPDKSGLPSDRFSAERPEGSISTLTIQRTEQRDSAMYRCASSLVASPSEQYFGPGTRLTVT.

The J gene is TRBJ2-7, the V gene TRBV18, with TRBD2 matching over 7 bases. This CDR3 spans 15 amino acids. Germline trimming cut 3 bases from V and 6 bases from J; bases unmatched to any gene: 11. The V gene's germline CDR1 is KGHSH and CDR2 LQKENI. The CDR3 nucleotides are TGTGCCAGCTCACCTGACGGGGGGATGTTTTTCGAGCAGTACTTC. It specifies CASSPDGGMFFEQYF. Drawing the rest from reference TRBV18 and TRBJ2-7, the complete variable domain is NAGVMQNPRHLVRRRGQEARLRCSPMKGHSHVYWYRQLPEEGLKFMVYLQKENIIDESGMPKERFSAEFPKEGPSILRIQQVVRGDSAAYFCASSPDGGMFFEQYFGPGTRLTVT.

The CDR3 reads CASSQGGTGRVATEAFF. CDR3 DNA: TGCGCCAGCAGCCAAGGGGGGACAGGGAGGGTCGCCACTGAAGCTTTCTTT. The V call is TRBV4-1, the J call TRBJ1-1, with 9 bases that match TRBD1. V lost 1 base to trimming and J lost 4 bases; unmatched junction nucleotides: 10. Per germline, CDR1 MGHRA and CDR2 YSYEKL. This CDR3 region has 17 residues.

The CDR3 nucleotides are TGTGCCAGCAGCTATCAGGACAGGAGGGCAGATACGCAGTATTTT. Amino acids: CASSYQDRRADTQYF. The chain joins TRBV13 to TRBJ2-3; the D gene is possibly TRBD1 (7 bases). Germline-derived CDR1 and CDR2 are PRHDT and FYEKMQ (reference sequence). CDR3 length: 15 amino acids. Trimming took 4 bases from V and 4 from J, leaving 15 bases between them.

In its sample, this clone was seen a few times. The CDR3 sequence: CASSLDNYGYTF. The CDR3 DNA is TGCGCCAGCAGCTTGGATAACTATGGCTACACCTTC. The gene calls are TRBV5-1 and TRBJ1-2, with D hard to call. Germline lookup yields CDR1 SGHRS and CDR2 YFSETQ. Trimming cost V 0 bases and J 1 base, with 1 base left between them. This CDR3 is built from 12 residues. The complete variable domain, with remaining parts taken from reference TRBV5-1 and TRBJ1-2, reads KAGVTQTPRYLIKTRGQQVTLSCSPISGHRSVSWYQQTPGQGLQFLFEYFSETQRNKGNFPGRFSGRQFSNSRSEMNVSTLELGDSALYLCASSLDNYGYTFGSGTRLTVV.

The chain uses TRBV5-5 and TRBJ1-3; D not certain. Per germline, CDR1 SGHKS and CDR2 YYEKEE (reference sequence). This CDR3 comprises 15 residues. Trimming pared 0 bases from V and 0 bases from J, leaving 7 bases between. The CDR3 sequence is CASSLARPSGNTIYF. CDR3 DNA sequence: TGTGCCAGCAGCTTGGCCCGGCCCTCTGGAAACACCATATATTTT.

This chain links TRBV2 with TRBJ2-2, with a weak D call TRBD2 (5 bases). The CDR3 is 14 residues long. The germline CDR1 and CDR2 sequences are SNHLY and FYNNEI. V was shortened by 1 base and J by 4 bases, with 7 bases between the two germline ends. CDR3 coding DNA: TGTGCCAGCAGTGAAGAGACTATCACCGGGGAGCTGTTTTTT. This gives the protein CASSEETITGELFF.

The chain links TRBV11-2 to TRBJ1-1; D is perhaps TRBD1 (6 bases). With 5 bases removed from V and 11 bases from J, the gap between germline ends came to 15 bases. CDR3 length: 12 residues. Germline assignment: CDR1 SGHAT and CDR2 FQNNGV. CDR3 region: CASSSLRGFAFF. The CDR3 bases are TGTGCCAGCAGCAGTCTAAGGGGGTTCGCTTTCTTT.

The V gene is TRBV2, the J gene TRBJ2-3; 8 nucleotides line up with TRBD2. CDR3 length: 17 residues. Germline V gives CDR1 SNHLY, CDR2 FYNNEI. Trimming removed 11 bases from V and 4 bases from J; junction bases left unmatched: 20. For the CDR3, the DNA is TGTGCCGGCTTTACCCCCCCCAGCGGGAGTATAGCAGATACGCAGTATTTT. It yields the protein CAGFTPPSGSIADTQYF.

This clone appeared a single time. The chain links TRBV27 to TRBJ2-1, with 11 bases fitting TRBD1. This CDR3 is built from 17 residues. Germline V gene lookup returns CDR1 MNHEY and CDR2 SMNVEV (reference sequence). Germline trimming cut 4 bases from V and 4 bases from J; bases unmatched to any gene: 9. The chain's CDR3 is CASSSPGQGGRYNEQFF. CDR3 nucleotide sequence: TGTGCCAGCAGTTCCCCGGGACAGGGGGGGAGATACAATGAGCAGTTCTTC.

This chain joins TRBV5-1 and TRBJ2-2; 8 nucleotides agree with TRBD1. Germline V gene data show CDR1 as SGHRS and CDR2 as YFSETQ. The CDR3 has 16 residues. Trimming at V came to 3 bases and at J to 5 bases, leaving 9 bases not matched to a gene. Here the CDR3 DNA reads TGCGCCAGCAGCTCTTCAGGGGGCATCGATACCGGGGAGCTGTTTTTT. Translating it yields CASSSSGGIDTGELFF.

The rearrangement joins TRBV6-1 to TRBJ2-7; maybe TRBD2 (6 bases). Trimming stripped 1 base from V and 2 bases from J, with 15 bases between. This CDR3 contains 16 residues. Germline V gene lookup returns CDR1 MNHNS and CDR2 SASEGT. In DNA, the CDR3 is TGTGCCAGCAGTGAAGGAGTGGCAGGAGGGGCCTACGAGCAGTACTTC. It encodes CASSEGVAGGAYEQYF.

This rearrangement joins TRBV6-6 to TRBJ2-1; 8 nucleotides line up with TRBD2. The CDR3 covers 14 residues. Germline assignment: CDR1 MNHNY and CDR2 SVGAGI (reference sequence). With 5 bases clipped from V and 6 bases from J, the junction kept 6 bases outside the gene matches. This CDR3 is CASSTSGAPNEQFF. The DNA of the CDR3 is TGTGCCAGCAGTACTAGCGGCGCACCCAATGAGCAGTTCTTC.

The CDR3 nucleotides read TGCAGCGGGTTCTCCTACAATGAGCAGTTCTTC. Encoded protein: CSGFSYNEQFF. The chain couples TRBV29-1 to TRBJ2-1; D gene ambiguous. Per the germline V gene, CDR1 is SQVTM and CDR2 is ANQGSEA. V dropped 7 bases and J dropped 0 bases, with 4 bases sitting between them. CDR3 length: 11 residues.

The CDR3, as DNA: TGTGCCAGTCAGGGGGAAGGGGCGAGGACCGGGGAGCTGTTTTTT. Translation gives CASQGEGARTGELFF. The chain couples TRBV19 to TRBJ2-2; 7 bases are shared with TRBD1. After removal of 8 bases from V and 5 bases from J, the junction contained 11 bases not matched to a gene. The CDR3 has 15 residues. Germline V CDR1 and CDR2: LNHDA, SQIVND (reference sequence). The entire variable domain, with the rest obtained from reference TRBV19 and TRBJ2-2, is as follows: DGGITQSPKYLFRKEGQNVTLSCEQNLNHDAMYWYRQDPGQGLRLIYYSQIVNDFQKGDIAEGYSVSREKKESFPLTVTSAQKNPTAFYLCASQGEGARTGELFFGEGSRLTVL.

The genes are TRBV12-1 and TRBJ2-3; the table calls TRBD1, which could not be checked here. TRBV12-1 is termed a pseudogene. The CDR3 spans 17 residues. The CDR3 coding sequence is TGTGCCAGCAGCTCTCTCCCCCGGGACAGGGCGACAGATACGCAGTATTTT. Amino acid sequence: CASSSLPRDRATDTQYF.

Here the CDR3 reads CASTPAGGPWNEQFF. As DNA, the CDR3 is TGTGCCAGCACCCCCGCGGGAGGGCCGTGGAATGAGCAGTTCTTC. The rearrangement joins TRBV27 to TRBJ2-1; 9 bases agree with TRBD2. This CDR3 has 15 residues. The J segment lost 7 bases and the V segment lost 7 bases, leaving 11 bases of the junction unmatched. Germline V gene lookup returns CDR1 MNHEY and CDR2 SMNVEV (reference sequence).

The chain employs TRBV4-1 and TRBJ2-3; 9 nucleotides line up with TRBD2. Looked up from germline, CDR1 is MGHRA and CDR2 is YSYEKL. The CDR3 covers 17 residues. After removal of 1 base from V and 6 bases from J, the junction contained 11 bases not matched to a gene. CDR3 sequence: CASSQAVVLAGLDTQYF. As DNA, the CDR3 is TGCGCCAGCAGCCAAGCGGTAGTCCTAGCGGGATTGGATACGCAGTATTTT.

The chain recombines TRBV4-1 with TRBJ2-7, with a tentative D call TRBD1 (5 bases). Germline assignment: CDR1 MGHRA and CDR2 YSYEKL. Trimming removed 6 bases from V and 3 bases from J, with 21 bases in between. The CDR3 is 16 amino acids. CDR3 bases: TGCGCCAGCAGTGTTGATGGGGCAGGCAATTACTACGAGCAGTACTTC. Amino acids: CASSVDGAGNYYEQYF.

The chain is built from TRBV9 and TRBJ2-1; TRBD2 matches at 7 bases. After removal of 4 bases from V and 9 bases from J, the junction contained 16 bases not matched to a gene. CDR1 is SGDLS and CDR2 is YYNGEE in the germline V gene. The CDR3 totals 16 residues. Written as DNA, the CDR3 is TGTGCCAGCAGCATCGGCCAAGGAGCGGGACGGAGTGAGCAGTTCTTC. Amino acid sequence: CASSIGQGAGRSEQFF.

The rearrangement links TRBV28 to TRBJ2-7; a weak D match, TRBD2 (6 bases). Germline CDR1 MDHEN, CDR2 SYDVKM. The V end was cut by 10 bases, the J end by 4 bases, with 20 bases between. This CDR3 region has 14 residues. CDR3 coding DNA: TGTGCCACCACAGGCGGGACCCCACTGTACGAGCAGTACTTC. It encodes CATTGGTPLYEQYF.

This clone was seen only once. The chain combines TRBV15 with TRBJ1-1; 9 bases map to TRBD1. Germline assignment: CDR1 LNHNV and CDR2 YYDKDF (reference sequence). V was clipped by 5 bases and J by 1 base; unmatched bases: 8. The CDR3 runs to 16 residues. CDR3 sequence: CATSGRGTGPNTEAFF. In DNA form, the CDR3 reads TGTGCCACCAGCGGAAGAGGGACAGGGCCGAACACTGAAGCTTTCTTT.

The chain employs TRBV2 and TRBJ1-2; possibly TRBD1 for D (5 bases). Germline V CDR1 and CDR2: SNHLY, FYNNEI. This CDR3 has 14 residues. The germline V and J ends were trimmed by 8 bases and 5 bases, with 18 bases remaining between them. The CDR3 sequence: CASLRTSLGYGYTF. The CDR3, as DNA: TGTGCCAGCCTACGGACAAGCCTGGGGTATGGCTACACCTTC.

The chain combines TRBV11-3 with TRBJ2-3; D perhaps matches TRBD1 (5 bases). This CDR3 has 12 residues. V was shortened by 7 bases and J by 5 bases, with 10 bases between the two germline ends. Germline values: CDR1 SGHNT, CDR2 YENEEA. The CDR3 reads CASKGYEDTQYF. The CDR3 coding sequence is TGTGCCAGCAAGGGGTATGAAGATACGCAGTATTTT.

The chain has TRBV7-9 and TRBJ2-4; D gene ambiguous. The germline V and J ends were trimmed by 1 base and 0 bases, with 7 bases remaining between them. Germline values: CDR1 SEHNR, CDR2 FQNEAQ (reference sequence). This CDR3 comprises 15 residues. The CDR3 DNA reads TGTGCCAGCAGCTTAGTGGACGTAGCCAAAAACATTCAGTACTTC. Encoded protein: CASSLVDVAKNIQYF.

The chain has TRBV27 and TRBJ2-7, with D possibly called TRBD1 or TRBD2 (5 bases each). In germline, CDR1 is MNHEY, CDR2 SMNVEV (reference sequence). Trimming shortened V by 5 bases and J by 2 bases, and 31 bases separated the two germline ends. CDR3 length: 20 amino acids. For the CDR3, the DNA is TGTGCCAGCAGTCCCTCCCGGGACCGAAAACATGGGATAGGTCCCTACGAGCAGTACTTC. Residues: CASSPSRDRKHGIGPYEQYF.

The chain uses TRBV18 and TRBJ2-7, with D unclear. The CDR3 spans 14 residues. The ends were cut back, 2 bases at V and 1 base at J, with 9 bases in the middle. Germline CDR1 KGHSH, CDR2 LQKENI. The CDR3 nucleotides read TGTGCCAGCTCACCAAGTGTCCAGTCCTACGAGCAGTACTTC. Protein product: CASSPSVQSYEQYF.

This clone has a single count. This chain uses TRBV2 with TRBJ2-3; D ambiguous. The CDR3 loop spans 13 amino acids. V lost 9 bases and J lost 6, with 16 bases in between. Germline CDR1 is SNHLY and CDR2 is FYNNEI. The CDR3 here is CARVGPMLDTQYF. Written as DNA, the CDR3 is TGTGCCAGGGTCGGACCAATGTTGGATACGCAGTATTTT.

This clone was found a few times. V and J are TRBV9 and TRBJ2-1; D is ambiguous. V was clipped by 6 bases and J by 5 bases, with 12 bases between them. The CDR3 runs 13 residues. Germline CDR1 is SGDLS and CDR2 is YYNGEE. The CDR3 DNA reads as TGTGCCAGCACCCCCGATGAAGACAATGAGCAGTTCTTC. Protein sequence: CASTPDEDNEQFF.